The following is a T cell receptor (beta chain) sequence with its context. Antigen: not known. Unsorted bulk tissue, about 18-32 mg of it, served as the source for co-extraction of RNA and DNA. Chronic HBV infection, which was untreated, was present in the patients. Every tumor sample held more than 80% viable tumor cells. This sample was included in a study of tumor-infiltrating lymphocytes in primary liver carcinoma. Turning to the study itself: Samples gave roughly 3.65 to 8 million productive TCRbeta reads, similar across tissue types. Study-wide findings and caveats: Overlap between tumor regions exceeded overlap of tumor with adjacent tissue or blood.

The investigators made TCR beta cDNA from roughly 460 ng total RNA, using a constant-region primer. Nested multiplex PCR, run for three rounds with slightly modified ARM-PCR, yielded TCR beta libraries. PCR rounds one and two used TRBV1-TRBV30 forward primers with a C-beta reverse primer for about 11 cycles each. In TCRdb, the multiplex PCR reads were re-called with MiXCR into one record per CDR3 protein. The data hold around 60,000 distinct CDR3 sequences, with about two thirds observed a single time. This CDR3 is built from 14 residues. The V gene's germline CDR1 is LGHNA and CDR2 YNFKEQ. The sequence came from a man in his forties with primary liver carcinoma and hepatitis B virus infection. Sample: liver tumor tissue from sampling region 4. Subset indicated: tumor region T4, right-lateral pole. The chain employs TRBV4-2 and TRBJ2-1, with D maybe TRBD2 (6 bases). This CDR3 reads CTSSLWHSDNEQFF. The CDR3 DNA reads TGTACTAGCAGCCTATGGCACAGCGACAATGAGCAGTTCTTC.